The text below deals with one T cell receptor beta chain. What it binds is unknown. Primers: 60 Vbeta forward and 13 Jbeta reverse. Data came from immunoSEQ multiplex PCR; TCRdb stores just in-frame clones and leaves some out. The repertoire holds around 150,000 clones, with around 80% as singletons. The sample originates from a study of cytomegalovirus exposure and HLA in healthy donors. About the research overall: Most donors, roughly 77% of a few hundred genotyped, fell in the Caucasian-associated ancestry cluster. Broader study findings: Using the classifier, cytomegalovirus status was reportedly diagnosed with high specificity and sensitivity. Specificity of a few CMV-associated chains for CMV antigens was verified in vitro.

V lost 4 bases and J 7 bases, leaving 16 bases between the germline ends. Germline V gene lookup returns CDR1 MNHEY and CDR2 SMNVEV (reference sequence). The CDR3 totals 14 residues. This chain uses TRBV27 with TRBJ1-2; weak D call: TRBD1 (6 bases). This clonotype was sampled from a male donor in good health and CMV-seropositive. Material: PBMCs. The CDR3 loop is CASSSSRGAGGYTF. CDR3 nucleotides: TGTGCCAGCAGTTCCTCGCGGGGGGCTGGTGGCTACACCTTC.